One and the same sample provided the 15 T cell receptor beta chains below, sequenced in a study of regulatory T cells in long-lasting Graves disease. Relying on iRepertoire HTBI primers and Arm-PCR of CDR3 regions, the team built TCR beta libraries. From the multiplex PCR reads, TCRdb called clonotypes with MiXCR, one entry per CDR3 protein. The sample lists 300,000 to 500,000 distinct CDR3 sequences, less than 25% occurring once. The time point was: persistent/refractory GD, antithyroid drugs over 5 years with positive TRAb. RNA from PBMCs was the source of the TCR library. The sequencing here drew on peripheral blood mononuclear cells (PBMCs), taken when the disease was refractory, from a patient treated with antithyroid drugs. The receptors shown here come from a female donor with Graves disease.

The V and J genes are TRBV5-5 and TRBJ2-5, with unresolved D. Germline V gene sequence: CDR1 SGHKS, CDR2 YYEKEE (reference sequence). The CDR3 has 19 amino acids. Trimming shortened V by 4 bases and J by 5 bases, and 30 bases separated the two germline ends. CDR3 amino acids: CASSPYYKNYQVPQETQYF. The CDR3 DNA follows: TGTGCCAGCAGCCCATACTATAAAAACTATCAGGTACCCCAGGAGACCCAGTACTTC.

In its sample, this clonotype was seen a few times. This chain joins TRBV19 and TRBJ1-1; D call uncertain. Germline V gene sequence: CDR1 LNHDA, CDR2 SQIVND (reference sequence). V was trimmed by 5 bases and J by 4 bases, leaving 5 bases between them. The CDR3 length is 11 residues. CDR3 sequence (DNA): TGTGCCAGTAGTCGGGTCACTGAAGCTTTCTTT. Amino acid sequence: CASSRVTEAFF.

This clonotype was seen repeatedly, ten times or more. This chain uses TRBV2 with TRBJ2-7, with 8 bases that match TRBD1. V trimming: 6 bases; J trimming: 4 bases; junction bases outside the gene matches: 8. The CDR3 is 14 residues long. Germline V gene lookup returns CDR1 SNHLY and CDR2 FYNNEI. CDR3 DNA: TGTGCCAGCAGCGCCGACAGGGGCACATACGAGCAGTACTTC. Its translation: CASSADRGTYEQYF. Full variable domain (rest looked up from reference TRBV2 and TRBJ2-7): EPEVTQTPSHQVTQMGQEVILRCVPISNHLYFYWYRQILGQKVEFLVSFYNNEISEKSEIFDDQFSVERPDGSNFTLKIRSTKLEDSAMYFCASSADRGTYEQYFGPGTRLTVT.

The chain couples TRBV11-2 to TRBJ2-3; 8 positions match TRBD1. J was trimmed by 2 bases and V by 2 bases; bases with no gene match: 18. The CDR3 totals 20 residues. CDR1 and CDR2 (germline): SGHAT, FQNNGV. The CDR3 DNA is TGTGCCAGCAGCTTAACGCCAGGGAGGTGGCGTCAGGGGGCCACAGATACGCAGTATTTT. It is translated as CASSLTPGRWRQGATDTQYF. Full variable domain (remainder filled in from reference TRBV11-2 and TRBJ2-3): EAGVAQSPRYKIIEKRQSVAFWCNPISGHATLYWYQQILGQGPKLLIQFQNNGVVDDSQLPKDRFSAERLKGVDSTLKIQPAKLEDSAVYLCASSLTPGRWRQGATDTQYFGPGTRLTVL.

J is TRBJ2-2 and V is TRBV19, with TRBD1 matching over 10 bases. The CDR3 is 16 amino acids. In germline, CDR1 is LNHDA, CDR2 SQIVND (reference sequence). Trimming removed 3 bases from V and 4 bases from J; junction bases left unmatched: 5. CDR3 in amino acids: CASSMLTGGGTGELFF. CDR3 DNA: TGTGCCAGTAGTATGCTGACAGGGGGCGGCACCGGGGAGCTGTTTTTT.

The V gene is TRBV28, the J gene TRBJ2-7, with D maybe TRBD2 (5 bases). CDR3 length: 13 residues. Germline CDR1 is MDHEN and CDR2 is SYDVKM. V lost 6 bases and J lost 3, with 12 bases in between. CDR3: CASRRAQFYEQYF. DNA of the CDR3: TGTGCCAGCAGGAGGGCACAGTTCTACGAGCAGTACTTC. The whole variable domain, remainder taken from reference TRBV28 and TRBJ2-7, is DVKVTQSSRYLVKRTGEKVFLECVQDMDHENMFWYRQDPGLGLRLIYFSYDVKMKEKGDIPEGYSVSREKKERFSLILESASTNQTSMYLCASRRAQFYEQYFGPGTRLTVT.

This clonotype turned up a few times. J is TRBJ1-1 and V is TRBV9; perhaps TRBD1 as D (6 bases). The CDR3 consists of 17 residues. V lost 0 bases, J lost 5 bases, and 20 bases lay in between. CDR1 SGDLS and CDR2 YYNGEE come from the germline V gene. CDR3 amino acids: CASSVDGGRFTETEAFF. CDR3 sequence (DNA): TGTGCCAGCAGCGTAGATGGGGGGCGCTTCACTGAGACTGAAGCTTTCTTT.

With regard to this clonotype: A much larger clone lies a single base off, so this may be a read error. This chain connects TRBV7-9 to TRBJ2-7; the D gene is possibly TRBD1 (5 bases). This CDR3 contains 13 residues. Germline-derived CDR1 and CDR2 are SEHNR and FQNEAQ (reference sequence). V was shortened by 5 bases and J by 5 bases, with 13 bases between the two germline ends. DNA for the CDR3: TGTGCCAGCAGCCGTGGACACCCCAACGAGCAGTACTTC. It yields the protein CASSRGHPNEQYF.

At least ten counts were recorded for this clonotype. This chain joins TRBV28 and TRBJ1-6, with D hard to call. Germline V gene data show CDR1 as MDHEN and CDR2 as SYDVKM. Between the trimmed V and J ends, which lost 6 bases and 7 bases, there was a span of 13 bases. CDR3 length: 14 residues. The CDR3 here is CASRPFNANSPLHF. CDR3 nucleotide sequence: TGTGCCAGCAGGCCATTCAATGCGAATTCACCCCTCCACTTT. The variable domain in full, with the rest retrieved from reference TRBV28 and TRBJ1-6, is DVKVTQSSRYLVKRTGEKVFLECVQDMDHENMFWYRQDPGLGLRLIYFSYDVKMKEKGDIPEGYSVSREKKERFSLILESASTNQTSMYLCASRPFNANSPLHFGNGTRLTVT.

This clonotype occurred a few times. The CDR3: CASSLGQARNEQFF. The CDR3, as DNA: TGCGCCAGCAGCTTGGGACAGGCGAGGAATGAGCAGTTCTTC. The chain joins TRBV5-1 to TRBJ2-1; maybe TRBD1 (6 bases). CDR1 and CDR2 from the germline V gene are SGHRS and YFSETQ. Trimming removed 0 bases from V and 7 bases from J, with 11 bases in between. The CDR3 runs to 14 residues.

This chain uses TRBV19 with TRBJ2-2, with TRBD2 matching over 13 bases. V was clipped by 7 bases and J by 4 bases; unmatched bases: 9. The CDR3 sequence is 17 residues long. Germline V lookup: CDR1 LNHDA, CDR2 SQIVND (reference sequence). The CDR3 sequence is CASTSGLAGDGTGELFF. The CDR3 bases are TGTGCCAGTACATCCGGACTAGCGGGAGATGGCACCGGGGAGCTGTTTTTT. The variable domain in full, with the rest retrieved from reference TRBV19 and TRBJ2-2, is DGGITQSPKYLFRKEGQNVTLSCEQNLNHDAMYWYRQDPGQGLRLIYYSQIVNDFQKGDIAEGYSVSREKKESFPLTVTSAQKNPTAFYLCASTSGLAGDGTGELFFGEGSRLTVL.

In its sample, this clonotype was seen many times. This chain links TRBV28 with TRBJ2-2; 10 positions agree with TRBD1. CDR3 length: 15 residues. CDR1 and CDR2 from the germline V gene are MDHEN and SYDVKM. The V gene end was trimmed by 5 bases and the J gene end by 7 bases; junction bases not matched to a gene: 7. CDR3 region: CASSPPGQGYGELFF. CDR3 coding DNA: TGTGCCAGCAGTCCTCCGGGACAGGGGTACGGGGAGCTGTTTTTT.

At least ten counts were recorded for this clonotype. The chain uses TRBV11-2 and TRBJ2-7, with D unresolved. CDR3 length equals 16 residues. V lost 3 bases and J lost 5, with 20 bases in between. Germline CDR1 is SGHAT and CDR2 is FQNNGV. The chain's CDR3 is CASSFMAALGRDEQYF. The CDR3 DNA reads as TGTGCCAGCAGCTTCATGGCAGCTCTGGGTCGCGACGAGCAGTACTTC.

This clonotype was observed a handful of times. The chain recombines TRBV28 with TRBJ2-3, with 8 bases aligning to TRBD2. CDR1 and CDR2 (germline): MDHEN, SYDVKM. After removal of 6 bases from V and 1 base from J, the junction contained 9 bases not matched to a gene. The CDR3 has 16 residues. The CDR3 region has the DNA TGTGCCAGCAGACCCCGGGGGGGAGCACGCACAGATACGCAGTATTTT. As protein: CASRPRGGARTDTQYF.

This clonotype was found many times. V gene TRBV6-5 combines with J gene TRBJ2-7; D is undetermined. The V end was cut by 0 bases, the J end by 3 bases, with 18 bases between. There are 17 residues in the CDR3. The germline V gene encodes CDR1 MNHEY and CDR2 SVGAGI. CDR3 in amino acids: CASSYSALIEPDYEQYF. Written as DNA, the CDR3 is TGTGCCAGCAGTTACTCGGCACTTATCGAGCCCGACTACGAGCAGTACTTC.